The 11 T cell receptor beta chains below all came from one sample that was sequenced in a study of beta chain features in type 1 diabetes. Study-wide findings and caveats: Type 1 diabetes patients had TCRB CDR3s that were shorter (moderately but significantly so) in all four CD4+ subsets.

The antigens of these receptors remain unknown. Since all of the isolated RNA was reverse transcribed, expressed TCRB transcripts were what got sequenced. Some clones are missing from TCRdb's copy, which holds only in-frame ones; the method was immunoSEQ multiplex PCR. The sample includes 640,000 or so clones, roughly 13% of them seen just once. The specimen sequenced was naive CD4+ T cells from blood. Every receptor here comes from a man aged 18 to 30 with type 1 diabetes.

There are a few counts of this clone. Other DNA sequences in the same sample also yield this CDR3. V and J are TRBV18 and TRBJ2-1, with 7 positions matching TRBD1. V lost 3 bases, J lost 1 base, and 3 bases stayed unmatched. The CDR3 contains 15 residues. In germline, CDR1 is KGHSH, CDR2 LQKENI. The CDR3 DNA reads as TGTGCCAGCTCACCTCCGGGACAGTCCTACAATGAGCAGTTCTTC. It specifies CASSPPGQSYNEQFF.

This chain connects TRBV6-4 to TRBJ2-5; the D gene could be TRBD1 or TRBD2 (5 bases each). V lost 8 bases to trimming and J lost 5 bases, with 24 bases between them. CDR3 length: 16 residues. The germline V gene encodes CDR1 MRHNA and CDR2 SNTAGT. The CDR3, as DNA: TGTGCCAGCCTGAAGGGAAGGGACCCTAAAACGGAGACCCAGTACTTC. It encodes CASLKGRDPKTETQYF.

The V and J genes are TRBV27 and TRBJ1-2; the D gene is possibly TRBD1 (5 bases). The CDR3 has 14 residues. Germline V CDR1 and CDR2: MNHEY, SMNVEV (reference sequence). The germline V and J ends were trimmed by 3 bases and 2 bases, with 10 bases remaining between them. CDR3 loop: CASSLGDSNYGYTF. CDR3 DNA: TGTGCCAGCAGTTTGGGAGACAGCAACTATGGCTACACCTTC.

The chain has TRBV14 and TRBJ2-7; D call uncertain. The CDR3 totals 11 residues. Germline CDR1 reads SGHDN; CDR2 reads FVKESK. Trimming stripped 5 bases from V and 3 bases from J, with 5 bases between. This CDR3 is CASSGVYEQYF. Here the CDR3 DNA reads TGTGCCAGCAGCGGGGTCTACGAGCAGTACTTC.

The V call is TRBV30, the J call TRBJ2-7, with D perhaps assigned TRBD1 or TRBD2 (5 bases each). There are 14 residues in the CDR3. V was trimmed by 4 bases and J by 3 bases, leaving 16 bases between them. CDR1 and CDR2 (germline): GTSNPN, SVGIG (reference sequence). Here the CDR3 reads CAWTGRGHDYEQYF. DNA for the CDR3: TGTGCCTGGACCGGACGGGGCCACGACTACGAGCAGTACTTC.

This clone was picked up a small number of times. The CDR3 DNA sequence: TGTGCCAGCAGCTTGGTGGGGACAGGGGGCGGTCAGCCCCAGCATTTT. Amino acids: CASSLVGTGGGQPQHF. V gene TRBV5-6 combines with J gene TRBJ1-5, with 12 bases that match TRBD1. The CDR3 totals 16 residues. Unmatched junction bases numbered 4, after V lost 0 bases and J lost 6 bases. Germline CDR1 is SGHDT and CDR2 is YYEEEE.

The sample holds a few counts of this clone. This chain links TRBV2 with TRBJ1-2; D not resolved. Trimming took off 3 bases at V and 4 bases at J, with 12 bases between the two ends. Germline values: CDR1 SNHLY, CDR2 FYNNEI. The CDR3 covers 14 residues. The CDR3 bases are TGTGCCAGCAGTGAGGGGTCGGGGAGCTATGGCTACACCTTC. This sequence encodes CASSEGSGSYGYTF.

The rearrangement uses TRBV5-1 and TRBJ2-3, with TRBD1 matching 11 bases. V shed 4 bases, J shed 4 bases, and the junction held 11 bases outside the gene matches. Germline V gene lookup returns CDR1 SGHRS and CDR2 YFSETQ. The CDR3 runs 17 residues. CDR3 in DNA: TGCGCCAGCAGCGGCGCCCGGGACAGGGGGGGCCCAGATACGCAGTATTTT. Amino acids: CASSGARDRGGPDTQYF. The whole variable domain, filled in from reference TRBV5-1 and TRBJ2-3, reads KAGVTQTPRYLIKTRGQQVTLSCSPISGHRSVSWYQQTPGQGLQFLFEYFSETQRNKGNFPGRFSGRQFSNSRSEMNVSTLELGDSALYLCASSGARDRGGPDTQYFGPGTRLTVL.

This sequence joins TRBV13 and TRBJ2-1; D not resolved. Trimming removed 4 bases from V and 10 bases from J, with 8 bases in between. Germline V gives CDR1 PRHDT, CDR2 FYEKMQ (reference sequence). The CDR3 covers 11 residues. DNA for the CDR3: TGTGCCAGCAGCTCTGTTCGGGAGCAGTTCTTC. It yields the protein CASSSVREQFF.

This clone turned up a few times. The V and J genes are TRBV30 and TRBJ1-1, with D uncertain. V shed 3 bases and J shed 6 bases, with 14 bases lying between them. The germline V gene encodes CDR1 GTSNPN and CDR2 SVGIG (reference sequence). The CDR3 sequence is 13 residues long. DNA for the CDR3: TGTGCCTGGAGGCCCTTACGGGTGGCTGAAGCTTTCTTT. It translates to CAWRPLRVAEAFF.

The chain employs TRBV7-8 and TRBJ2-5; the D gene is possibly TRBD2 (5 bases). Germline V gene data show CDR1 as SGHVS and CDR2 as FQNEAQ. The CDR3 is 15 amino acids. With 5 bases removed from V and 5 bases from J, the gap between germline ends came to 18 bases. CDR3 nucleotide sequence: TGTGCCAGCAGCCCCACGGAGAGGCCGGGGGAGACCCAGTACTTC. This gives the protein CASSPTERPGETQYF.